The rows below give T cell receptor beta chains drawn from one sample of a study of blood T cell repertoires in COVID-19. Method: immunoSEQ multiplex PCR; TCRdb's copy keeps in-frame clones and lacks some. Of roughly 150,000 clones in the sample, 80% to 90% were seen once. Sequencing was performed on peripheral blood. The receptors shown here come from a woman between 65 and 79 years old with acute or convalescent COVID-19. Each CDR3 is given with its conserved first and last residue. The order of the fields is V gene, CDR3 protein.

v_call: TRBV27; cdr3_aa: CASSLGTGGHEQYF
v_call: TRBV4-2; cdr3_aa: CASSQVLDGPDTQYF
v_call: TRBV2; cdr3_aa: CASRQGNWQFF
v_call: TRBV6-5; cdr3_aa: CASSPLQGYSQPQHF
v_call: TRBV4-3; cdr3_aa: CASSQDWGGSSYNSPLHF
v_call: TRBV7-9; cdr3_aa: CASSLSGQTEAFF
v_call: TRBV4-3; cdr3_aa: CASSQDRGGQGDNSPLHF
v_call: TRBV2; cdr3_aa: CASSELAGYTGELFF
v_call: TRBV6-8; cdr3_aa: CASSYPRHLAPYNSPLHF
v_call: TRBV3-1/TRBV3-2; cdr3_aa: CASSLGQDRQPQHF
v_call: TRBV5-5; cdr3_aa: CASSLSPISTEKLFF
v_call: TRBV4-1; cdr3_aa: CASSQDHSGGGGANVLTF
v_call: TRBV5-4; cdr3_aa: CASSLGGTATNEKLFF
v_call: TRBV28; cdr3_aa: CASRSGTGELFF
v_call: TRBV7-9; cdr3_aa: CASSPRTGQTDTQYF
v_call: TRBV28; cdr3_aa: CASAGSETQYF
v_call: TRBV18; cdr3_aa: CASSAYNSPLHF
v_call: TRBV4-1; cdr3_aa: CASSRMSGTSGGAPYNEQFF
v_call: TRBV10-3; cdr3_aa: CAISGDRAGNTIYF
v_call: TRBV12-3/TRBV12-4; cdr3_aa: CASSSQGAQYF
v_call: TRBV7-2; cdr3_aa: CASSLGGVGNNEQFF
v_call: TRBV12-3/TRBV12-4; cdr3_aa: CASSRRGETQYF
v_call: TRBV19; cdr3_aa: CASSMDRWGRTYGYTF
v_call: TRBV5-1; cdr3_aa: CASSFGGQGKETQYF
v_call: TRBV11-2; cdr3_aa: CARTPGGKGPNNSPLHF
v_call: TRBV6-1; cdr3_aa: CASSESLSGIGSNQPQHF
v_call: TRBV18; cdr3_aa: CASSTSGHNYGYTF
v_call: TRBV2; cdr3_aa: CATPSGVNTDTQYF
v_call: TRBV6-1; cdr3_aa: CASSEGGQGGYEQYF
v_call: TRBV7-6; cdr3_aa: CASSLAPFSGGSTDTQYF
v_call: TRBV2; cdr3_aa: CASRGGQAIYQPQHF
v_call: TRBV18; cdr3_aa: CASSPPSSGVYQETQYF
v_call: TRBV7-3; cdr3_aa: CASSLTEASNTEAFF
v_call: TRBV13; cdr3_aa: CASSLGAEGTDTQYF
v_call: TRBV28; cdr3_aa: CASSPPHTDTQYF
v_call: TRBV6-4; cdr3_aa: CASSRTGGETQYF
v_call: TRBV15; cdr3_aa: CATSRESSYEQYF
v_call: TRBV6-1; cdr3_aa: CASSGGTRGASGNTIYF
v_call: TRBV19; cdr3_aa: CASSIVDRDSEQFF
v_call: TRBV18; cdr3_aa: CASSGQHEQYF
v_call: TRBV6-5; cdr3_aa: CASKPGTSYGYTF
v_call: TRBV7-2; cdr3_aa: CASSPEGGILDGGYTF
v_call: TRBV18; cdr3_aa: CASSPPGSTEAFF
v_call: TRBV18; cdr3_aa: CASSPWTAPLEKLFF
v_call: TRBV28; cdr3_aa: CASSARQGILNTEAFF
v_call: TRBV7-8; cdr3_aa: CASSLAGRGRPLHF
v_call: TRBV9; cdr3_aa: CASSVADISSYEQYF
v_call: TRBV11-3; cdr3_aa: CASSLGLAVKNEQFF
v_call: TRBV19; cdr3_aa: CASSPGEREKLFF
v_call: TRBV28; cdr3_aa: CASSEPGQGGYQETQYF
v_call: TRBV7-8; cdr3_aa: CASSLVGQSLGGYTF
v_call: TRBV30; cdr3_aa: CAWAVNTEAFF
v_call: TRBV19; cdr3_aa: CASSEQGLYGYTF
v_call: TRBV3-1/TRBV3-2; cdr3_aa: CASRGAYEQYF